This record covers a single T cell receptor beta chain. The data are from a study of blood T cell repertoires in COVID-19. Overall study context: Acute and convalescent COVID-19 samples came from the United States, Italy and Spain.

In the study's own analysis: Scientists estimated how many nucleated cells there were by amplifying reference gene primers. Repertoires were generated with immunoSEQ multiplex PCR, while TCRdb's copy carries only in-frame clones and drops some. D and trimming come from the DNA, and the V and J calls and clone size come from that table. The sample includes 200,000 to 300,000 clones, about four fifths of them seen just once. The sequence derives from a young man who had recovered from COVID-19. What was sequenced was peripheral blood.

The CDR3 loop is CASSPGTGEETQYF. The CDR3 nucleotides are TGCGCCAGCAGCCCGGGGACAGGCGAAGAGACCCAGTACTTC. This chain connects TRBV4-1 to TRBJ2-5, with 8 bases that match TRBD1. The CDR3 has 14 residues. Per the germline V gene, CDR1 is MGHRA and CDR2 is YSYEKL. V was clipped by 4 bases and J by 3 bases; unmatched bases: 4.